The present entry profiles one T cell receptor (beta chain) with its context. Trimming at V came to 3 bases and at J to 6 bases, leaving 2 bases not matched to a gene. Germline CDR1 is MGHRA and CDR2 is YSYEKL. The CDR3 totals 13 residues. Original processing methods: The authors estimated nucleated cell counts from reference gene primer amplification. Data came from immunoSEQ multiplex PCR; TCRdb stores just in-frame clones and leaves some out. For V, J and clone size, that table is used; D and trimming come from the DNA. There are around 200,000 clones in the sample; around nine tenths occur only once, and around 3% lies in the top ten. The sample is drawn from a study of blood T cell repertoires in COVID-19. Overall study context: Sites across the United States, Italy and Spain contributed samples from acute and convalescent COVID-19. Sample material is recorded as cDNA or gDNA derived from T cells, B-cell-depleted T cells, or PBMCs.

Source material: peripheral blood. J is TRBJ2-1 and V is TRBV4-1; 7 bases are shared with TRBD2. This receptor was obtained from a man aged 40-49 years with active or convalescent COVID-19. The CDR3 region is CASSHCGGNEQFF. The CDR3, as DNA: TGCGCCAGCAGCCATTGCGGGGGCAATGAGCAGTTCTTC.